This TCR beta chain came from a study of cytomegalovirus exposure and HLA in healthy donors. Sampled while nominally healthy, donors likely had unrecorded immune exposures. After removal of 1 base from V and 8 bases from J, the junction contained 11 bases not matched to a gene. Germline lookup yields CDR1 SEHNR and CDR2 FQNEAQ (reference sequence). CDR3 length equals 16 residues. It was with 60 Vbeta and 13 Jbeta primers that the PCR ran. Repertoires were generated with immunoSEQ multiplex PCR, while TCRdb's copy carries only in-frame clones and drops some. The table shows around 89,000 clones, with 65% to 85% occurring only once.

The J gene is TRBJ2-1, the V gene TRBV7-9; TRBD2 matches at 7 bases. The receptor was isolated from a girl aged 2 to 9 in good health and CMV-seropositive. The specimen sequenced was PBMCs. The CDR3 region has the DNA TGTGCCAGCAGCTTAGTAATGTGGGAGGGCCGTCATGAGCAGTTCTTC. Translated: CASSLVMWEGRHEQFF. The whole variable domain, remainder taken from reference TRBV7-9 and TRBJ2-1, is DTGVSQNPRHKITKRGQNVTFRCDPISEHNRLYWYRQTLGQGPEFLTYFQNEAQLEKSRLLSDRFSAERPKGSFSTLEIQRTEQGDSAMYLCASSLVMWEGRHEQFFGPGTRLTVL.